Described below is a single TCR beta chain sequence and its context. Its antigen is unknown. Qualities for individual bases were not recorded, and no much larger clone is one base off. The data derive from a study of blood T cell repertoires in COVID-19 (dated by TCRdb to 2020 to 2021). About the investigation overall: Collaborator samples came from the United States, Italy and Spain and covered acute and convalescent phases of COVID-19. The prospective study material was composed of cDNA or gDNA derived from T cells, B-cell-depleted T cells, or PBMCs. Subjects who had been exposed to COVID-19, were actively infected with it, or had recovered from it provided the deeply sampled blood TCRbeta repertoires that made up the dataset. The repertoires were released in a freely available public database intended as a resource for research on the immune response to SARS-CoV-2. Samples were obtained from the ongoing ImmuneRACE study (first 160 participants) and from 950 to 1,500 subjects provided by 6 global collaborators. Sample metadata almost always included a de-identified subject ID, COVID-19 status, age in years and sex. Where available, HLA class I and class II types were obtained from metadata supplied by the sample provider rather than from assay-based typing.

V lost 5 bases and J lost 4 bases; the stretch between them is 11 bases long. The germline V gene (reference sequence) gives CDR1 as LGHDT and CDR2 as YNNKEL. The CDR3 contains 13 residues, cysteine and phenylalanine counted. Only the CDR3 part of the read is kept: 39 bases, read in frame from the first base. Participants in the prospective study were enrolled through a virtual design, were aged about 18 to 100 years, and lived in roughly 24 United States geographic areas. To assign participants to cohorts, the prospective study relied on clinical history that participants themselves reported in a screening survey and a study questionnaire. Exposed participants had been in contact, within 2 weeks of entering the study, with a person who had a PCR-confirmed or clinician-diagnosed case of COVID-19. Each participant in the prospective study had whole blood, serum and a nasopharyngeal or oropharyngeal swab collected by mobile phlebotomists. Prospective study participants could optionally give additional blood draws and questionnaires over a roughly 2-month period. Blood samples from the prospective study were shipped frozen or at room temperature prior to DNA extraction.

Overall study results and their limits: The quantity of clinical and demographic metadata differed by source and by participant and was supplied without curation.

TCRbeta CDR3 regions were amplified from genomic DNA using the immunoSEQ Assay, a bias-controlled multiplex PCR. The authors' analysis ran thus. Nucleated cell counts per sample were estimated from amplification of reference gene primers within the assay. To quantify the absolute abundance of each unique TCRbeta CDR3 rearrangement, sequence reads were collapsed and filtered. Productive Simpson clonality was computed per sample as the square root of Simpson's diversity index over productive rearrangements. Sourced from immuneACCESS, this table was stored by TCRdb with only in-frame sequences that have V and J called. A share of the clones is absent; for the studies checked, an unresolved V gene accounts for under half, and the remainder has no known explanation. For V, J and clone size, that table is used; D and trimming come from the DNA. Recorded for this sample are some 150,000 clones; 65% to 85% of them occurred a single time. The ten largest clones represent under 7% of the sample.

Sequencing was performed on PBMCs or T cells enriched from blood (not recorded which). The clonotype originates from a woman in her 50s who had been exposed to COVID-19. The chain links TRBV3-1 (or the pseudogene TRBV3-2) with TRBJ1-1; TRBD1 could be the D gene, as 5 bases match. The DNA is as follows: TGTGCCAGCAGCTCTGACAGCATCACTGAAGCTTTCTTT. This gives the protein CASSSDSITEAFF.